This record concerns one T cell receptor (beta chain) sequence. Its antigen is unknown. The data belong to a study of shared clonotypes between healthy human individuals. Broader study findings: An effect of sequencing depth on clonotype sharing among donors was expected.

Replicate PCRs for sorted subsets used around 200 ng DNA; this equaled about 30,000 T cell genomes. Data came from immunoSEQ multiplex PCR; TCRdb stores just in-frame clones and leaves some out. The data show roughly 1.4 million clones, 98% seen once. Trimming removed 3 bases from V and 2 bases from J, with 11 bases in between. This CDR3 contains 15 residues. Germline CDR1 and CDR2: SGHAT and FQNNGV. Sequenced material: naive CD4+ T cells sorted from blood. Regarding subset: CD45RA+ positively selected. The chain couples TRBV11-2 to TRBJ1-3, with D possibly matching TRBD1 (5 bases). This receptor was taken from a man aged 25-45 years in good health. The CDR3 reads CASSLGPGPGNTIYF. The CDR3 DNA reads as TGTGCCAGCAGCTTGGGGCCCGGACCTGGAAACACCATATATTTT.